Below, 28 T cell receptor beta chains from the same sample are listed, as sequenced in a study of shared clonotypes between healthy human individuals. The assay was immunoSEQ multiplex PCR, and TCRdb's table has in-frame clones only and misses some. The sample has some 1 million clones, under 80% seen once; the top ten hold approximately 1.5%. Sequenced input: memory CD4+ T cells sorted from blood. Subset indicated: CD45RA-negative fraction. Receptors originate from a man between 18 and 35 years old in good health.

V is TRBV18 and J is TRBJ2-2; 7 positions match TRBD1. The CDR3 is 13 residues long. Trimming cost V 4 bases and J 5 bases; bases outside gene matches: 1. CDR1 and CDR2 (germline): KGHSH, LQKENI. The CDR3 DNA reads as TGTGCCAGCTCACAGGGGGCTACCGGGGAGCTGTTTTTT. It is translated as CASSQGATGELFF.

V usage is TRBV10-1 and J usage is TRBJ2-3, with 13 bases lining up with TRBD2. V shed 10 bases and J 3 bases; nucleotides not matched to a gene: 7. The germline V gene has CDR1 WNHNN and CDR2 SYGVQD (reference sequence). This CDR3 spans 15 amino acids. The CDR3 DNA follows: TGCGCCACTAGGACTAGCGGGAGAGGGACAGATACGCAGTATTTT. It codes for CATRTSGRGTDTQYF.

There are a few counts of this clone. DNA for the CDR3: TGTGCCAGCAGCTGGACTCTTAAGGGGAGGATGACCGTGAACACTGAAGCTTTCTTT. Translated: CASSWTLKGRMTVNTEAFF. The chain couples TRBV11-1 to TRBJ1-1, with D perhaps matching TRBD1 (5 bases). Trimming cost V 4 bases and J 0 bases, with 24 bases left between them. There are 19 residues in the CDR3. CDR1 SGHAT and CDR2 FQDESV come from the germline V gene (reference sequence).

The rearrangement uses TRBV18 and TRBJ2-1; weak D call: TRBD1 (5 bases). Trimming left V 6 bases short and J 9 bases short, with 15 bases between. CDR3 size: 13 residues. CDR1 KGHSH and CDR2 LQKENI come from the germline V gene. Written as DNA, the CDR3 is TGTGCCAGCTCGCCCTGGGGCGGTGGTGAGCAGTTCTTC. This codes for CASSPWGGGEQFF. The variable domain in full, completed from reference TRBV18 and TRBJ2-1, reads NAGVMQNPRHLVRRRGQEARLRCSPMKGHSHVYWYRQLPEEGLKFMVYLQKENIIDESGMPKERFSAEFPKEGPSILRIQQVVRGDSAAYFCASSPWGGGEQFFGPGTRLTVL.

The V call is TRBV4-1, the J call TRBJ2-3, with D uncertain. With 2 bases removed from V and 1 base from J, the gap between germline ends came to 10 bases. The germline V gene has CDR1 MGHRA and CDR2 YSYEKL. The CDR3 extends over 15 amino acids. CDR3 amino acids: CASSQFSVGTDTQYF. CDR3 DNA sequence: TGCGCCAGCAGCCAATTCAGTGTAGGCACAGATACGCAGTATTTT.

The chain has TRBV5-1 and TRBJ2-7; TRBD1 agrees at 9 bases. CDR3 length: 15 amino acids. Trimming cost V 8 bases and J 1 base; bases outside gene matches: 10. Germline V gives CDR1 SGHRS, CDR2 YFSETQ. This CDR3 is CASSKSTGGSYEQYF. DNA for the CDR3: TGCGCCAGTAGTAAGTCGACAGGGGGTTCCTACGAGCAGTACTTC.

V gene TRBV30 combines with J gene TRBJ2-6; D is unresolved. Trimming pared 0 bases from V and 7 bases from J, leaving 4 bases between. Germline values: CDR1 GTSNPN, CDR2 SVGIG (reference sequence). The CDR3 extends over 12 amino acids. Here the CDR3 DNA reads TGTGCCTGGAGTGTACAAGCCAACGTCCTGACTTTC. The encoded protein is CAWSVQANVLTF.

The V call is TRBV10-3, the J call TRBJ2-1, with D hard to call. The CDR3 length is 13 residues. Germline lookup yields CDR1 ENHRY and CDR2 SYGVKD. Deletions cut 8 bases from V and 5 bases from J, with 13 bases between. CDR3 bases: TGTGCCATCGGCCCTGCCCGGGACAATGAGCAGTTCTTC. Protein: CAIGPARDNEQFF.

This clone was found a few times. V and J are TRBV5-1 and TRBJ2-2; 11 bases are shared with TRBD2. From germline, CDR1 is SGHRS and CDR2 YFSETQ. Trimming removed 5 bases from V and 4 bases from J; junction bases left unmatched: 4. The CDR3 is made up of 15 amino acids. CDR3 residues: CASRLAGGPTGELFF. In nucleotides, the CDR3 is TGCGCCAGCAGGCTAGCGGGAGGACCCACCGGGGAGCTGTTTTTT.

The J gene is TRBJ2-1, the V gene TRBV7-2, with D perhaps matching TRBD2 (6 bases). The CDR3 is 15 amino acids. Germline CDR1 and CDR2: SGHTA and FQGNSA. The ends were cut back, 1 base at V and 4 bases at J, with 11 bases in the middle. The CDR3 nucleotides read TGTGCCAGCAGCTTAGGTTTTGCGGGATACAATGAGCAGTTCTTC. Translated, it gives CASSLGFAGYNEQFF.

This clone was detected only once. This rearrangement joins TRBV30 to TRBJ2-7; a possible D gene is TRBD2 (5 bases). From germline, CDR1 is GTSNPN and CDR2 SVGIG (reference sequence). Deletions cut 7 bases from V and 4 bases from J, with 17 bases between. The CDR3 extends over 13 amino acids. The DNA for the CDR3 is TGTGCCTTCCACCGCGGGTGGGAATACGAGCAGTACTTC. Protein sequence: CAFHRGWEYEQYF.

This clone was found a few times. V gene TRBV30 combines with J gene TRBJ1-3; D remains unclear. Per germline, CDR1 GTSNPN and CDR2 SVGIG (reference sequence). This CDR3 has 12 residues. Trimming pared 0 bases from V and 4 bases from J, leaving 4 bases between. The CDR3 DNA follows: TGTGCCTGGAGTGTACACGGAAACACCATATATTTT. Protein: CAWSVHGNTIYF.

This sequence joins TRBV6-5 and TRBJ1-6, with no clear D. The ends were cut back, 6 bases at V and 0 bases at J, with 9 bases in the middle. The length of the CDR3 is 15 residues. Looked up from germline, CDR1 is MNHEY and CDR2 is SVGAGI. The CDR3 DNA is TGTGCCAGCAGCCGGTTGGGCTCCTATAATTCACCCCTCCACTTT. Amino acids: CASSRLGSYNSPLHF.

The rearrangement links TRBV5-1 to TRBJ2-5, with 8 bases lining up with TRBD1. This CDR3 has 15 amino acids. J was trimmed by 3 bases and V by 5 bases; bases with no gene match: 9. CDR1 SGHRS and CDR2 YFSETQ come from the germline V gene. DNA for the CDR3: TGCGCCAGCAGACCTGGACAGGGAGCCGAAGAGACCCAGTACTTC. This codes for CASRPGQGAEETQYF. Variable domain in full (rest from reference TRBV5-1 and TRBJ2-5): KAGVTQTPRYLIKTRGQQVTLSCSPISGHRSVSWYQQTPGQGLQFLFEYFSETQRNKGNFPGRFSGRQFSNSRSEMNVSTLELGDSALYLCASRPGQGAEETQYFGPGTRLLVL.

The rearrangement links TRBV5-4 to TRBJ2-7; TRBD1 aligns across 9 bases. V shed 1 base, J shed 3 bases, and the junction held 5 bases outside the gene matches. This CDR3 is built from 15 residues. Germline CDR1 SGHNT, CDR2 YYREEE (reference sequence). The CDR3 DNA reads TGTGCCAGCAGCTTGAGCGGACAGGGGCGCTACGAGCAGTACTTC. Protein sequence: CASSLSGQGRYEQYF.

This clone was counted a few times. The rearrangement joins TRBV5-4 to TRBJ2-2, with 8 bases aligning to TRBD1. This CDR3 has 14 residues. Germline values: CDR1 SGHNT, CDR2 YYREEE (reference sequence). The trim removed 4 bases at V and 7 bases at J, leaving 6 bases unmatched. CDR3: CASSLGQGHGELFF. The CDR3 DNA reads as TGTGCCAGCAGCCTCGGACAGGGCCACGGGGAGCTGTTTTTT.

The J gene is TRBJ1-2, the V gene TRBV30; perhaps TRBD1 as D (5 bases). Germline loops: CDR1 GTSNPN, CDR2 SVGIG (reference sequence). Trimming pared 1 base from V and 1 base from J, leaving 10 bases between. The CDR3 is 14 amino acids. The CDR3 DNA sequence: TGTGCCTGGAGTGCGGACGGGGGTAACTATGGCTACACCTTC. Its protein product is CAWSADGGNYGYTF.

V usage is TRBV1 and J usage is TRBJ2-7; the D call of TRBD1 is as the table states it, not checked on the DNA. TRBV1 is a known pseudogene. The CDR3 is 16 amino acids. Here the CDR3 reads CTSSQDKRDRAYEQYF. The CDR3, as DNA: TGCACCAGCAGCCAAGATAAACGGGACAGGGCCTACGAGCAGTACTTC.

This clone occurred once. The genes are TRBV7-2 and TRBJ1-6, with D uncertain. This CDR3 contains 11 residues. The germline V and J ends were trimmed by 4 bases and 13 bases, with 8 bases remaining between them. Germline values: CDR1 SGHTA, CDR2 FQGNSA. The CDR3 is CASSYPGPLHF. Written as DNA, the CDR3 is TGTGCCAGCAGCTACCCGGGTCCCCTCCACTTT.

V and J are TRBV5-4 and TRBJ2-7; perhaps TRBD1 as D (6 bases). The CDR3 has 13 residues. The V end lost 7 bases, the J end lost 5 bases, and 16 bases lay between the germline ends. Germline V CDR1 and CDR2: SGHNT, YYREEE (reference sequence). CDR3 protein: CASRTRGNHEQYF. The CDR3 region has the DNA TGTGCCAGCCGGACCAGGGGAAACCACGAGCAGTACTTC.

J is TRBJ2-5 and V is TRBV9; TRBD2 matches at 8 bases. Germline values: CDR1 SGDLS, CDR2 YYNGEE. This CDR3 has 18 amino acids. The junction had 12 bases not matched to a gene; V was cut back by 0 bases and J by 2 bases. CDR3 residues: CASSVGALAGGTQETQYF. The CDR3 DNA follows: TGTGCCAGCAGCGTAGGGGCACTTGCGGGGGGTACTCAAGAGACCCAGTACTTC.

The CDR3 is CASGETGNNEQFF. The CDR3 DNA reads TGTGCCAGCGGGGAAACAGGGAACAATGAGCAGTTCTTC. This chain joins TRBV6-4 and TRBJ2-1, with a weak D call TRBD1 (6 bases). The germline CDR1 and CDR2 sequences are MRHNA and SNTAGT. The V and J ends lost 8 bases and 5 bases respectively, with 13 bases between them. This CDR3 spans 13 amino acids.

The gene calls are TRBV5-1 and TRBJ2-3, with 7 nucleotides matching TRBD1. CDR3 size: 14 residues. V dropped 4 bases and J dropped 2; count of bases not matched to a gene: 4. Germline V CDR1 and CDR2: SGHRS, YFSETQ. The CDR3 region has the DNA TGCGCCAGCAGCCAAGGACAGGACACAGATACGCAGTATTTT. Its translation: CASSQGQDTDTQYF.

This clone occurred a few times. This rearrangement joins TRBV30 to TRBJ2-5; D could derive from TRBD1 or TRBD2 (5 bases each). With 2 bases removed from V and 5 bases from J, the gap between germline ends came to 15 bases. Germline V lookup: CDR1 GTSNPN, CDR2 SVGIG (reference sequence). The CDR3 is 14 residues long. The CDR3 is CAWSRGGWGETQYF. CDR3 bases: TGTGCCTGGAGTCGGGGTGGTTGGGGGGAGACCCAGTACTTC.

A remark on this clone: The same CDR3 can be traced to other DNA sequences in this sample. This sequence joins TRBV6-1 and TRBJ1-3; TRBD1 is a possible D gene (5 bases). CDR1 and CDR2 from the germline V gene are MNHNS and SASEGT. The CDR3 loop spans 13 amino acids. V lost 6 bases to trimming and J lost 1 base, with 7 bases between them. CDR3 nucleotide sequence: TGTGCCAGCAGGGGGGGGTCTGGAAACACCATATATTTT. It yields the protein CASRGGSGNTIYF.

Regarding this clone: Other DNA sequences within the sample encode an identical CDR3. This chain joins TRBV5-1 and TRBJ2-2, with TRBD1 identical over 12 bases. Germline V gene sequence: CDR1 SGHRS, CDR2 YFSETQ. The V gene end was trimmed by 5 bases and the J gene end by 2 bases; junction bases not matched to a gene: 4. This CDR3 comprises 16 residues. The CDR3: CASSSGTGGNTGELFF. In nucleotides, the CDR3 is TGCGCCAGCAGTTCAGGGACAGGGGGCAACACCGGGGAGCTGTTTTTT.

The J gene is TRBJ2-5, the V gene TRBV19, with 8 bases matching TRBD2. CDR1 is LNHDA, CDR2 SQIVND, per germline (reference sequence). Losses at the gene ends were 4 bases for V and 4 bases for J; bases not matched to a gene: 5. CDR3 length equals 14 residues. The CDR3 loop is CASSRAGVGETQYF. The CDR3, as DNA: TGTGCCAGTAGTAGAGCGGGAGTAGGAGAGACCCAGTACTTC.

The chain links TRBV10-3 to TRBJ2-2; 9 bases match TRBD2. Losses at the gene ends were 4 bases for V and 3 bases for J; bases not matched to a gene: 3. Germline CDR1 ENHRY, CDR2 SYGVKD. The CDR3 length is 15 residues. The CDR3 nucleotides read TGTGCCATCAGTGCGGTAGCGGGAGACACCGGGGAGCTGTTTTTT. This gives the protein CAISAVAGDTGELFF.